This T cell receptor beta chain derives from a study of T cell clonality in common variable immunodeficiency. This clone was seen ten or more times. The antigen is not known. Aged roughly 9 to 65 years, CVID subjects averaged roughly 43 years old. Blood came from CVID subjects not ill and not taking immunomodulatory or immunosuppressive medication. Sequencing used immunoSEQ multiplex PCR; TCRdb keeps in-frame clones, though not all of them. This table holds around 32,000 clones with no singletons; the top ten claim more than 4.5%. Overall study findings and caveats: In common variable immunodeficiency, TCR beta chains reportedly carried fewer deletions and N-nucleotide insertions.

The receptor's source is a human donor with common variable immunodeficiency. What was sequenced was peripheral blood mononuclear cells.

CDR3 region: CASSKNAGQLNYGYTF. Partial CDR3 DNA: TGTGCCAGCTCAAAAAATGCGGGACAGCTAAACTATGGC. The V and J genes are TRBV18 and TRBJ1-2, with 7 bases aligning to TRBD1. Coverage ceases 3 residues before the CDR3 finishes, and the germline J gene fills in the end. The V segment lost 5 bases and the J segment 2 bases; nucleotides outside the gene matches: 11. CDR3 length: 16 residues. The germline V gene has CDR1 KGHSH and CDR2 LQKENI.